The TCR beta chain under discussion was sequenced for a study of T-cell reconstitution after alpha-beta-depleted transplantation in children. With V trimmed by 7 bases and J by 9 bases, 5 bases remained unmatched. The germline CDR1 and CDR2 sequences are SNHLY and FYNNEI. The CDR3 sequence is 13 residues long. The library targeted TCRbeta and was prepared with unique molecular identifiers. Using its own MiXCR run on the PCR reads, TCRdb lists one record per CDR3 protein. This table has 90,000 to 100,000 distinct CDR3 sequences, under 25% appearing once. Points on this clonotype: Its specificity is not known.

Regarding the study as a whole: It was newly produced T cells that mostly accounted for T-cell counts and diversity one year after transplant.

The clonotype comes from a boy between 2 and 10 years old with acute lymphoblastic leukemia, due to receive a stem cell transplant. Here the sequenced sample was PBMCs, taken before TCRalphabeta/CD19-depleted stem cell transplant. The J gene is TRBJ1-6, the V gene TRBV2; 8 positions match TRBD1. CDR3 in DNA: TGTGCCAGCATGCAGGGGGCGCGTTCACCCCTCCACTTT. Protein: CASMQGARSPLHF.